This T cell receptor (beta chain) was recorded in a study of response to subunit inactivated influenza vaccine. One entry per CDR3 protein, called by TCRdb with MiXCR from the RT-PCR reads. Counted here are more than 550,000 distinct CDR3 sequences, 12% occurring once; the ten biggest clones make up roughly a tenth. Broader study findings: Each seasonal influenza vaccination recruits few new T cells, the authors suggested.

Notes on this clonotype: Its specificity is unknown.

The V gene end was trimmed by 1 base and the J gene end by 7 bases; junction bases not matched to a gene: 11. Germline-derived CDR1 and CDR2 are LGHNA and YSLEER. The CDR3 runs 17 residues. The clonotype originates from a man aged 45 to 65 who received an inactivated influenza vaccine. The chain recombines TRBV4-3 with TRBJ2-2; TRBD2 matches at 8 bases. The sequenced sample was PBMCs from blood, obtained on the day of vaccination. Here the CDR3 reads CASSQVRVGRAVGELFF. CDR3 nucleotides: TGCGCCAGCAGCCAAGTCCGCGTCGGGAGGGCCGTCGGGGAGCTGTTTTTT.